This TCR beta chain emerged from a study of technical replicates of blood from several donors. V lost 3 bases to trimming and J lost 5 bases, with 11 bases between them. Per germline, CDR1 SGHVS and CDR2 FQNEAQ. The CDR3 loop spans 14 amino acids. TCRdb keeps only in-frame clones here, not all; method: immunoSEQ multiplex PCR. The sample includes over 75,000 clones, 95% of them seen just once. Sequencing input: T cells isolated from PBMCs. This TCR was sampled from a human donor in good health. This chain links TRBV7-8 with TRBJ2-1; D unresolved. CDR3 nucleotide sequence: TGTGCCAGCAGCTTGGATAAGCAGGACAATGAGCAGTTCTTC. Its translation: CASSLDKQDNEQFF.